Listed below are T cell receptor beta chains from one sample, sequenced in a study of T cells in Graves' hyperthyroidism and ophthalmopathy. From the multiplex PCR reads, TCRdb called clonotypes with MiXCR, one entry per CDR3 protein. The sample includes more than 350,000 distinct CDR3 sequences, approximately 16% of them seen just once. The sequencing sample was made of blood. Receptors were obtained from an older woman with Graves' ophthalmopathy. Both conserved end residues are part of each CDR3.

>TRBV18
CASSPGGQGMYNEQFF
>TRBV6-1
CASRPQGSNYGYTF
>TRBV20-1
CSARYGGTTNEKLFF
>TRBV28
CASRTPGQGGGGYTF
>TRBV29-1
CSVGRGNTEAFF
>TRBV29-1
CSALQGEKLFF
>TRBV7-3
CASSLNGRRYGYTF
>TRBV4-2
CASSQDEGPRGEQYF
>TRBV5-1
CASSRPGSTEAFF
>TRBV27
CASTRLGEGESPLHF
>TRBV9
CASSVGPSGSSTDTQYF
>TRBV5-1
CASSPRGDLEQYF
>TRBV5-1
CASSLDGGVSTNEKLFF
>TRBV7-8
CASSLGLARTGNEQFF
>TRBV28
CASSFSSGSYEQFF
>TRBV4-1
CASSQSQTGYETQYF
>TRBV3-1
CASSQPNRPGELFF
>TRBV6-1
CASRRQGGVNEQFF
>TRBV5-1
CASSLLAGEGNEQFF
>TRBV5-1
CASTRDGNSPLHF
>TRBV7-9
CASSLEAGGLGDTQYF
>TRBV5-1
CASSPSSWTSGRVEQFF
>TRBV11-3
CASSFTGTGKVTDTQYF
>TRBV19
CASSIYGTGGRRAKNIQYF
>TRBV5-1
CASSLAQERGELFF
>TRBV5-1
CASSLDGQGGEQYF
>TRBV6-2/TRBV6-3
CASSYSTTSGVNEQFF
>TRBV5-8
CASSMGLVSETQYF
>TRBV2
CASGGGAEQFF
>TRBV5-1
CASSWGLAGGDEQYF
>TRBV3-1
CASSHSQGINEQYF
>TRBV12-5
CASGSGTGPTYEQYF
>TRBV12-5
CASGSSGRDTDTQYF
>TRBV7-2
CASSLGFLAGYEQYF
>TRBV6-1
CASSVGGTYYEQYF
>TRBV20-1
CSAEGDEQFF
>TRBV7-2
CASSPGQGKVQYF
>TRBV9
CASSVGDRAYEQYF
>TRBV10-3
CATHTNRGQDGYTF
>TRBV2
CASLGGTSGTGELFF
>TRBV20-1
CSARPRGGMGNEQFF
>TRBV28
CASSFYGGEQYF
>TRBV20-1
CSAYGTGTYEQYF
>TRBV27
CASSLDRGPYEQYF
>TRBV3-1
CASSQDVPPRGAFF
>TRBV27
CASSLRGVMNTEAFF
>TRBV4-1
CASSQALAGFSHPATYNEQFF
>TRBV25-1
CASSEPGLAGVGGTQYF
>TRBV5-1
CASSLASGSRVDEQFF